The 26 T cell receptor beta chains below all came from one sample that was sequenced in a study of T cells after yellow fever vaccination. MiXCR, run by TCRdb on the 5' RACE reads, gives a single entry per CDR3 protein. Among tens of thousands of distinct CDR3 sequences listed, less than 4% were seen once. The material was PBMCs, either bulk or a sorted T-cell subset (CD4+, CD8+, memory, or dextramer-sorted; not recorded which), obtained about 49 days after the first yellow fever vaccination. The receptors were sampled from a man younger than 35 who received the YFV17D yellow fever vaccine.

This clonotype came up many times. J is TRBJ2-1 and V is TRBV5-1; no clear D gene. The germline CDR1 and CDR2 sequences are SGHRS and YFSETQ. This CDR3 has 14 residues. V was shortened by 5 bases and J by 5 bases, with 14 bases between the two germline ends. CDR3 nucleotides: TGCGCCAGCAGTTCTCCTGACGGAAACAATGAGCAGTTCTTC. Translated: CASSSPDGNNEQFF. The complete variable domain, with remaining parts taken from reference TRBV5-1 and TRBJ2-1, reads KAGVTQTPRYLIKTRGQQVTLSCSPISGHRSVSWYQQTPGQGLQFLFEYFSETQRNKGNFPGRFSGRQFSNSRSEMNVSTLELGDSALYLCASSSPDGNNEQFFGPGTRLTVL.

At least ten counts were recorded for this clonotype. The genes are TRBV20-1 and TRBJ1-4, with TRBD1 as a possible D gene (6 bases). V was clipped by 0 bases and J by 4 bases, with 15 bases between them. CDR3 length: 16 residues. The germline gives CDR1 DFQATT, CDR2 SNEGSKA (reference sequence). This chain's CDR3 is CSARDLQRGYNEKLFF. The CDR3 coding sequence is TGCAGTGCTAGAGACCTCCAAAGGGGGTATAATGAAAAACTGTTTTTT.

This clonotype was found many times. This chain connects TRBV5-6 to TRBJ1-6; D unclear. Trimming took off 4 bases at V and 5 bases at J, with 16 bases between the two ends. Germline V gene lookup returns CDR1 SGHDT and CDR2 YYEEEE. The CDR3 contains 16 residues. The CDR3 DNA is TGTGCCAGCAGCCGGGGTTACCCAAGCGATAATTCACCCCTCCACTTT. Translated, it gives CASSRGYPSDNSPLHF.

The sample holds many counts of this clonotype. The V and J genes are TRBV20-1 and TRBJ1-6, with D possibly being TRBD1 (5 bases). Trimming cost V 0 bases and J 7 bases, with 13 bases left between them. This CDR3 spans 15 amino acids. The germline V gene encodes CDR1 DFQATT and CDR2 SNEGSKA (reference sequence). As DNA, the CDR3 is TGCAGTGCTAGAGAGGGGGAGGTTCGGAATTCACCCCTCCACTTT. Translated: CSAREGEVRNSPLHF.

There are many counts of this clonotype. This chain uses TRBV11-3 with TRBJ2-5; 9 bases fit TRBD2. V shed 1 base and J 5 bases; nucleotides not matched to a gene: 14. The V gene's germline CDR1 is SGHNT and CDR2 YENEEA. There are 18 residues in the CDR3. CDR3 nucleotide sequence: TGTGCCAGCAGCTTAGGCGGTGCTAGCGGGGCCCCTCGGGAGACCCAGTACTTC. Protein: CASSLGGASGAPRETQYF.

This clonotype showed up many times. This sequence joins TRBV24-1 and TRBJ2-2; possibly TRBD1 for D (6 bases). CDR3 length equals 12 residues. V was clipped by 7 bases and J by 7 bases, with 9 bases between them. Germline V gene sequence: CDR1 KGHDR, CDR2 SFDVKD. CDR3 nucleotide sequence: TGTGCCACCAGGGGGGCCGGCGGGGAGCTGTTTTTT. It encodes CATRGAGGELFF.

This clonotype was seen repeatedly, ten times or more. The gene calls are TRBV19 and TRBJ1-2; D remains unclear. V lost 4 bases, J lost 4 bases, and 10 bases lay in between. CDR3 length: 13 amino acids. In germline, CDR1 is LNHDA, CDR2 SQIVND (reference sequence). As DNA, the CDR3 is TGTGCCAGTAGTAGAGCGGGATTCTATGGCTACACCTTC. It specifies CASSRAGFYGYTF.

This clonotype was seen repeatedly, ten times or more. The gene calls are TRBV2 and TRBJ1-4; unclear D gene. The V end lost 6 bases, the J end lost 0 bases, and 8 bases lay between the germline ends. The germline V gene has CDR1 SNHLY and CDR2 FYNNEI. The CDR3 runs 14 residues. CDR3 sequence: CASSPYATNEKLFF. The CDR3 bases are TGTGCCAGCAGCCCTTATGCAACTAATGAAAAACTGTTTTTT.

In this sample, this clonotype is medium-sized (0.01 to 0.1%). The rearrangement joins TRBV5-6 to TRBJ2-2; D is tentatively TRBD1 or TRBD2 (6 bases each). Germline CDR1 and CDR2: SGHDT and YYEEEE. CDR3 length equals 15 residues. V dropped 4 bases and J dropped 3 bases, with 13 bases sitting between them. The CDR3 reads CASSPEGGYTGELFF. As DNA, the CDR3 is TGTGCCAGCAGCCCTGAAGGGGGGTACACCGGGGAGCTGTTTTTT. Complete variable domain (other parts from reference TRBV5-6 and TRBJ2-2): DAGVTQSPTHLIKTRGQQVTLRCSPKSGHDTVSWYQQALGQGPQFIFQYYEEEERQRGNFPDRFSGHQFPNYSSELNVNALLLGDSALYLCASSPEGGYTGELFFGEGSRLTVL.

This clonotype was seen at least ten times. The rearrangement links TRBV28 to TRBJ1-2, with D possibly TRBD1 on 6 matching bases. The germline V gene has CDR1 MDHEN and CDR2 SYDVKM. With 4 bases removed from V and 2 bases from J, the gap between germline ends came to 14 bases. The CDR3 is 15 amino acids. The chain's CDR3 is CASSSPGGPNYGYTF. CDR3 in DNA: TGTGCCAGCAGTTCCCCGGGGGGGCCAAACTATGGCTACACCTTC.

This clonotype is deemed medium-sized. CDR3 sequence reads: CASSRGGEQFF. Written as DNA, the CDR3 is TGTGCCAGCAGCCGAGGTGGTGAGCAGTTCTTC. The V call is TRBV7-7, the J call TRBJ2-1; D uncertain. Trimming cost V 5 bases and J 9 bases, with 8 bases left between them. Germline assignment: CDR1 SSHAT and CDR2 FNYEAQ (reference sequence). CDR3 length: 11 residues.

This clonotype appeared many times. A much bigger clone sits one base away, suggesting this may be a read error. The chain has TRBV20-1 and TRBJ2-3; 11 bases map to TRBD2. The CDR3 is 17 amino acids. Germline lookup yields CDR1 DFQATT and CDR2 SNEGSKA (reference sequence). CDR3 coding DNA: TGCTGTGCTAGAGATCCGGGTAGCGGGGGGGCCGCGGATACGCAGTATTTT. This sequence encodes CCARDPGSGGAADTQYF.

Within the sample, this clonotype is medium-sized. V usage is TRBV20-1 and J usage is TRBJ2-3; 8 positions agree with TRBD1. V gave up 5 bases and J gave up 6 bases; unmatched junction bases: 7. CDR1 DFQATT and CDR2 SNEGSKA come from the germline V gene (reference sequence). The CDR3 extends over 13 amino acids. CDR3 in amino acids: CSAPDRGLDTQYF. CDR3 in DNA: TGCAGTGCTCCCGACAGGGGACTGGATACGCAGTATTTT.

This clonotype was recorded at least ten times. The chain employs TRBV3-1 and TRBJ2-5, with 14 bases aligning to TRBD2. The CDR3 sequence is 15 residues long. Germline V gene sequence: CDR1 LGHDT, CDR2 YNNKEL (reference sequence). V lost 4 bases, J lost 6 bases, and 4 bases stayed unmatched. The CDR3 here is CASSLGTSGGKTQYF. The CDR3 bases are TGTGCCAGCAGCCTTGGGACTAGCGGGGGAAAGACCCAGTACTTC.

This clonotype was recorded many times. The V and J genes are TRBV6-1 and TRBJ2-2; TRBD1 aligns across 7 bases. The V gene's germline CDR1 is MNHNS and CDR2 SASEGT. The CDR3 is 14 residues long. With V trimmed by 7 bases and J by 3 bases, 5 bases remained unmatched. As DNA, the CDR3 is TGTGCCAGCACCACAGGGGTTCACACCGGGGAGCTGTTTTTT. The encoded protein is CASTTGVHTGELFF.

At least ten counts were recorded for this clonotype. The V gene is TRBV7-9, the J gene TRBJ1-1, with a tentative D call TRBD1 (5 bases). Trimming cost V 7 bases and J 6 bases, with 15 bases left between them. This CDR3 region has 13 residues. Germline-derived CDR1 and CDR2 are SEHNR and FQNEAQ (reference sequence). In DNA, the CDR3 is TGTGCCAGCATCACTTTGCGGGGGGCTGAAGCTTTCTTT. As protein: CASITLRGAEAFF.

This clonotype showed up many times. The V call is TRBV20-1, the J call TRBJ1-2; 7 bases are a match to TRBD1. CDR1 is DFQATT, CDR2 SNEGSKA, per germline (reference sequence). The CDR3 consists of 13 residues. V was pared by 7 bases and J by 8 bases, with 13 bases of the junction left unmatched. CDR3 nucleotides: TGCAGTGTATCAACCAGGGGGGGGCAAGGCTACACCTTC. Its translation: CSVSTRGGQGYTF.

This clonotype was counted at least ten times. This chain connects TRBV30 to TRBJ1-1; possibly TRBD1 for D (5 bases). Germline-derived CDR1 and CDR2 are GTSNPN and SVGIG (reference sequence). The V end lost 5 bases, the J end lost 1 base, and 17 bases lay between the germline ends. The length of the CDR3 is 15 residues. The CDR3 DNA reads as TGTGCCTGGGGGAGGGCAGGGCGAACGAACACTGAAGCTTTCTTT. This codes for CAWGRAGRTNTEAFF.

This clonotype was found many times. The chain links TRBV20-1 to TRBJ2-3, with TRBD2 matching over 11 bases. Losses at the gene ends were 6 bases for V and 5 bases for J; bases not matched to a gene: 4. Germline CDR1 and CDR2: DFQATT and SNEGSKA (reference sequence). This CDR3 region has 13 residues. In DNA, the CDR3 is TGCAGTGCCCCTACTAGCGGGAGAGATACGCAGTATTTT. As protein: CSAPTSGRDTQYF.

Many counts were recorded for this clonotype. The J gene is TRBJ2-3, the V gene TRBV10-3; no definite D call. V was pared by 2 bases and J by 6 bases, with 9 bases between. The CDR3 is made up of 13 amino acids. The germline V gene encodes CDR1 ENHRY and CDR2 SYGVKD. The CDR3 sequence is CAISEVYSDTQYF. Written as DNA, the CDR3 is TGTGCCATCAGTGAGGTATATTCGGATACGCAGTATTTT.

This clonotype was counted many times. The chain uses TRBV29-1 and TRBJ2-5; D uncertain. CDR3 length: 14 amino acids. From germline, CDR1 is SQVTM and CDR2 ANQGSEA. V was cut by 2 bases and J by 5 bases, with 15 bases left in between. CDR3 coding DNA: TGCAGCGTTGAAAGGAATTCTGGCTCCGAGACCCAGTACTTC. This gives the protein CSVERNSGSETQYF. Looking up the rest from reference TRBV29-1 and TRBJ2-5 gives the full variable domain: SAVISQKPSRDICQRGTSLTIQCQVDSQVTMMFWYRQQPGQSLTLIATANQGSEATYESGFVIDKFPISRPNLTFSTLTVSNMSPEDSSIYLCSVERNSGSETQYFGPGTRLLVL.

This clonotype was detected ten times or more. The chain couples TRBV7-8 to TRBJ2-1; D gene unclear. Trimming removed 4 bases from V and 5 bases from J, with 18 bases in between. Germline V gives CDR1 SGHVS, CDR2 FQNEAQ. The CDR3 covers 16 residues. The CDR3 loop is CASSSPSRRYDNEQFF. The DNA for the CDR3 is TGTGCCAGCAGCTCCCCCTCGCGTAGGTACGACAATGAGCAGTTCTTC.

This clonotype was seen repeatedly, ten times or more. The chain joins TRBV4-2 to TRBJ1-2, with no clear D. V lost 0 bases to trimming and J lost 1 base, with 9 bases between them. The CDR3 has 15 residues. Germline CDR1 LGHNA, CDR2 YNFKEQ. CDR3 nucleotides: TGTGCCAGCAGCCAAGAACAGAGGATTAACTATGGCTACACCTTC. Its translation is CASSQEQRINYGYTF.

This clonotype was found many times. The chain has TRBV18 and TRBJ2-1; 7 nucleotides match TRBD1. Trimming took 3 bases from V and 2 from J; bases not matched to a gene: 13. CDR1 KGHSH and CDR2 LQKENI come from the germline V gene. The CDR3 loop spans 18 amino acids. The DNA for the CDR3 is TGTGCCAGCTCACCGCGTAATCCCGGGACAGTAACCTACAATGAGCAGTTCTTC. As protein: CASSPRNPGTVTYNEQFF.

Worth noting for this clonotype: A much more abundant neighbour one base away suggests this may be a read error. The gene calls are TRBV19 and TRBJ1-1; D not resolved. V shed 7 bases and J shed 2 bases, with 14 bases lying between them. Germline-derived CDR1 and CDR2 are LNHDA and SQIVND (reference sequence). The CDR3 has 14 residues. The CDR3 DNA is TGTGCCAGTAAAGTGACAAGGCTCAACACTGAAGCTTTCTTT. This gives the protein CASKVTRLNTEAFF.

The sample holds many counts of this clonotype. The chain combines TRBV7-2 with TRBJ1-5; a weak D match, TRBD1 (6 bases). Trimming pared 5 bases from V and 8 bases from J, leaving 16 bases between. The CDR3 has 14 amino acids. CDR1 is SGHTA and CDR2 is FQGNSA in the germline V gene. CDR3: CASSLSGAGEPQHF. CDR3 coding DNA: TGTGCCAGCAGCCTCTCGGGGGCCGGGGAGCCCCAGCATTTT.